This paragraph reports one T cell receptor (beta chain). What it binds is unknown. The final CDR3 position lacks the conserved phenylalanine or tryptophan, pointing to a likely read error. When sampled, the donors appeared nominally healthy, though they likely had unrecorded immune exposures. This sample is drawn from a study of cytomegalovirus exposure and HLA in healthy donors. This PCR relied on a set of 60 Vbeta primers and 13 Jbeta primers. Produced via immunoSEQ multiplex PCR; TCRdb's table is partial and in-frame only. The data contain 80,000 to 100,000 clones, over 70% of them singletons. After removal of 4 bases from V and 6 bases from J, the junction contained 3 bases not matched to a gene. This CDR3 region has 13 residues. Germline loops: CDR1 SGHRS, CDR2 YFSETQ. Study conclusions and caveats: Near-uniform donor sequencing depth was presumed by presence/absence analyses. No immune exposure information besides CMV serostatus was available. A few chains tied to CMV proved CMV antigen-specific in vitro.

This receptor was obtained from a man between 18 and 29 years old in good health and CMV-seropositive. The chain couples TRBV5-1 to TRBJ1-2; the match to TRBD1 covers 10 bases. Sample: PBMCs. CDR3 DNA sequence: TGCGCCAGCAGCGCCGGGACAGGGGATGGCTACACCGTC. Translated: CASSAGTGDGYTV.